This T cell receptor beta chain stems from a study of blood T cell repertoires in COVID-19. The overall study: PBMCs, B-cell-depleted T cells, or T cells provided the cDNA or gDNA that made up the material.

From germline, CDR1 is MNHNS and CDR2 SASEGT. V lost 3 bases, J lost 1 base, and 9 bases lay in between. This CDR3 has 14 residues. In the original processing: Amplified reference gene primers provided the basis for estimating nucleated cell counts. Clones were read by immunoSEQ multiplex PCR, and TCRdb kept only the in-frame ones, dropping some. That table gives V, J and clone size, and the DNA gave D and trimming. Of about 300,000 clones detected, under 90% appear once; the ten largest clones hold around 4.6%. Many counts were recorded for this clone. Sample: PBMCs or T cells enriched from blood (not recorded which). This sequence originates from a man aged 30 to 45 who had recovered from COVID-19. V is TRBV6-1 and J is TRBJ1-1; no clear D gene. The CDR3 DNA is TGTGCCAGCAGTGAGAGACATAGGAACACTGAAGCTTTCTTT. Translating gives CASSERHRNTEAFF.